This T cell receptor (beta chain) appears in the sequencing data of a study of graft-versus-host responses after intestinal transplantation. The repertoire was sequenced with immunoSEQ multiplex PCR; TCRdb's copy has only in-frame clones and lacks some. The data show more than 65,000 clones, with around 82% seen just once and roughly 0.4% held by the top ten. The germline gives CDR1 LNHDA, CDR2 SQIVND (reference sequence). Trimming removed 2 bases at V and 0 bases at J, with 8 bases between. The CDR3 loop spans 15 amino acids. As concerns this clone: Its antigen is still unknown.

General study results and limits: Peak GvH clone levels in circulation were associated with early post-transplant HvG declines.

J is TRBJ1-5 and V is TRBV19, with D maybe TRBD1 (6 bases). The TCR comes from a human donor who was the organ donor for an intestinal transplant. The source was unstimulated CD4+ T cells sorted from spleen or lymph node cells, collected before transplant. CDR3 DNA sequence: TGTGCCAGTAGTATACGGACAGCTAGCAATCAGCCCCAGCATTTT. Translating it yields CASSIRTASNQPQHF.